The 2 T cell receptor beta chains below all came from one sample that was sequenced in a study of regulatory T cells in long-lasting Graves disease. Specified time point: newly diagnosed GD, antithyroid drugs for less than 3 months. Following extraction of RNA from PBMCs, that RNA was used to make the TCR library. To make TCR beta libraries, researchers used iRepertoire HTBI primers and Arm-PCR of CDR3 regions. TCRdb re-called the multiplex PCR reads with MiXCR, one entry per CDR3 protein. Of roughly 610,000 distinct CDR3 sequences detected, roughly 15% appear once; the ten largest clones hold approximately 18%. The sample was also reused in another study, on T cells in Graves' hyperthyroidism and ophthalmopathy.

The material was peripheral blood mononuclear cells (PBMCs), obtained at new diagnosis, from a patient treated with antithyroid drugs. The origin of the receptors is a woman between 25 and 40 years old with Graves disease.

A word on this clonotype: A much bigger clone sits one base away, suggesting this may be a read error. The rearrangement links TRBV6-9 to TRBJ1-1, with D unresolved. Trimming left V 3 bases short and J 1 base short, with 6 bases between. Per germline, CDR1 MNHGY and CDR2 SVAAGI. This CDR3 is 13 amino acids long. In nucleotides, the CDR3 is TGTGCCAGCAGTTACCAATCGAACACTGAAGCTTTCTTT. Translated, it gives CASSYQSNTEAFF.

The V call is TRBV10-3, the J call TRBJ1-5, with 7 bases aligning to TRBD1. Per the germline V gene, CDR1 is ENHRY and CDR2 is SYGVKD. J lost 5 bases, V lost 6 bases, and 4 bases had no gene match. The CDR3 has 13 amino acids. The CDR3 here is CAIRQGKDQPQHF. CDR3 in DNA: TGTGCCATCAGACAGGGGAAGGATCAGCCCCAGCATTTT.